Following are 18 T cell receptor beta chains from one sample sequenced in a study of T cell clones after liver transplantation. TCRdb keeps only in-frame clones here, not all; method: immunoSEQ multiplex PCR. The table has roughly 100,000 clones, around 84% seen once; the top ten hold approximately 3%. The specimen comprised CD4+ T cells from blood, sampled approximately 4 years after liver transplant. The receptors stem from a human patient who received a liver transplant. Some T cells may arise from the graft donor.

CDR3 loop: CASSPPRGDTQYF. CDR3 DNA: TGTGCCAGCTCACCACCGAGGGGAGATACGCAGTATTTT. The J gene is TRBJ2-3, the V gene TRBV18; D assignment may be TRBD1 or TRBD2 (5 bases each). The CDR3 runs to 13 residues. CDR1 is KGHSH and CDR2 is LQKENI in the germline V gene. V was clipped by 0 bases and J by 5 bases, with 6 bases between them.

The genes are TRBV27 and TRBJ2-1; 9 bases map to TRBD1. CDR3 size: 15 residues. Germline CDR1 reads MNHEY; CDR2 reads SMNVEV (reference sequence). V lost 6 bases to trimming and J lost 4 bases; unmatched junction nucleotides: 7. CDR3 loop: CASRLLGTGYNEQFF. CDR3 in DNA: TGTGCCAGCAGACTACTCGGGACAGGGTACAATGAGCAGTTCTTC.

This rearrangement joins TRBV5-1 to TRBJ1-6; possible D gene TRBD1, 6 bases. Trimming left V 5 bases short and J 7 bases short, with 16 bases between. CDR1 SGHRS and CDR2 YFSETQ come from the germline V gene. CDR3 length equals 15 residues. This CDR3 reads CASRRQETINSPLHF. The CDR3, as DNA: TGCGCCAGCAGAAGACAGGAGACAATAAATTCACCCCTCCACTTT.

The chain has TRBV5-6 and TRBJ2-7; 10 bases align to TRBD2. With 4 bases clipped from V and 4 bases from J, the junction kept 11 bases outside the gene matches. The CDR3 consists of 16 residues. Per the germline V gene, CDR1 is SGHDT and CDR2 is YYEEEE. Here the CDR3 reads CASSPQPASGSYEQYF. In DNA, the CDR3 is TGTGCCAGCAGCCCCCAGCCGGCTAGCGGGAGTTACGAGCAGTACTTC.

The chain couples TRBV6-6 to TRBJ2-1, with a tentative D call TRBD2 (6 bases). The germline CDR1 and CDR2 sequences are MNHNY and SVGAGI (reference sequence). The CDR3 consists of 16 residues. Trimming removed 0 bases at V and 6 bases at J, with 15 bases between. The chain's CDR3 is CASSYSTYGTRNEQFF. The DNA for the CDR3 is TGTGCCAGCAGTTACTCGACGTACGGGACTCGCAATGAGCAGTTCTTC.

This clone appeared a few times. The chain combines TRBV7-3 with TRBJ2-3; possibly TRBD1 for D (5 bases). Germline CDR1 is SGHTA and CDR2 is FQGTGA. The CDR3 extends over 13 amino acids. Trimming pared 0 bases from V and 5 bases from J, leaving 6 bases between. DNA for the CDR3: TGTGCCAGCAGCTTAACAGGGGAAGATACGCAGTATTTT. Translation: CASSLTGEDTQYF.

The genes are TRBV27 and TRBJ2-2, with D unresolved. Germline assignment: CDR1 MNHEY and CDR2 SMNVEV (reference sequence). The CDR3 runs to 11 residues. Trimming took 4 bases from V and 4 from J, leaving 1 base between them. CDR3 residues: CASSSTGELFF. DNA for the CDR3: TGTGCCAGCAGTTCCACCGGGGAGCTGTTTTTT.

This chain uses TRBV7-2 with TRBJ2-7, with D uncertain. V lost 2 bases and J lost 0, with 14 bases in between. CDR3 length: 16 residues. CDR1 and CDR2 (germline): SGHTA, FQGNSA. The CDR3 is CASSLFGPSLSYEQYF. For the CDR3, the DNA is TGTGCCAGCAGCTTATTCGGGCCCAGCCTCTCCTACGAGCAGTACTTC.

This sequence joins TRBV7-6 and TRBJ2-7, with D possibly being TRBD2 (6 bases). CDR3 length: 17 residues. Deletions cut 3 bases from V and 0 bases from J, with 18 bases between. CDR1 is SGHVS, CDR2 FNYEAQ, per germline. The CDR3 nucleotides are TGTGCCAGCAGCTTGGGACCGGGACTTCGACTCTCCTACGAGCAGTACTTC. The encoded protein is CASSLGPGLRLSYEQYF.

The genes are TRBV18 and TRBJ2-3, with D hard to call. The germline V gene encodes CDR1 KGHSH and CDR2 LQKENI. Trimming took off 3 bases at V and 5 bases at J, with 9 bases between the two ends. This CDR3 is built from 13 residues. CDR3 in amino acids: CASSPLVGDTQYF. CDR3 in DNA: TGTGCCAGCTCACCCCTCGTCGGAGATACGCAGTATTTT.

The chain employs TRBV18 and TRBJ1-1, with D unresolved. Trimming took off 2 bases at V and 7 bases at J, with 11 bases between the two ends. This CDR3 contains 13 residues. The germline gives CDR1 KGHSH, CDR2 LQKENI. DNA for the CDR3: TGTGCCAGCTCACCAGCCCTCCTAAGTGAAGCTTTCTTT. It specifies CASSPALLSEAFF. The variable domain in full, with the rest retrieved from reference TRBV18 and TRBJ1-1, is NAGVMQNPRHLVRRRGQEARLRCSPMKGHSHVYWYRQLPEEGLKFMVYLQKENIIDESGMPKERFSAEFPKEGPSILRIQQVVRGDSAAYFCASSPALLSEAFFGQGTRLTVV.

The chain combines TRBV7-9 with TRBJ2-4; a weak D match, TRBD2 (6 bases). The CDR3 consists of 14 residues. Germline assignment: CDR1 SEHNR and CDR2 FQNEAQ (reference sequence). The V end was cut by 8 bases, the J end by 0 bases, with 11 bases between. The CDR3 sequence is CASSRLEAKNIQYF. The CDR3 nucleotides are TGTGCCAGCTCCCGACTAGAAGCCAAAAACATTCAGTACTTC.

The chain links TRBV10-3 to TRBJ1-2, with D possibly matching TRBD1 (6 bases). Trimming pared 6 bases from V and 6 bases from J, leaving 14 bases between. Germline assignment: CDR1 ENHRY and CDR2 SYGVKD. CDR3 length equals 13 residues. The CDR3 loop reads CAIRGQMSHGYTF. CDR3 bases: TGTGCCATCAGAGGACAGATGAGCCATGGCTACACCTTC.

The V call is TRBV9, the J call TRBJ2-3; unclear D gene. Trimming removed 1 base at V and 6 bases at J, with 9 bases between. Looked up from germline, CDR1 is SGDLS and CDR2 is YYNGEE. The CDR3 extends over 13 amino acids. The CDR3 loop reads CASSVTLGDTQYF. CDR3 in DNA: TGTGCCAGCAGCGTAACCCTTGGGGATACGCAGTATTTT. The full variable domain, its missing parts supplied by reference TRBV9 and TRBJ2-3, is DSGVTQTPKHLITATGQRVTLRCSPRSGDLSVYWYQQSLDQGLQFLIQYYNGEERAKGNILERFSAQQFPDLHSELNLSSLELGDSALYFCASSVTLGDTQYFGPGTRLTVL.

This chain links TRBV9 with TRBJ2-5; TRBD2 matches 8 bases. The CDR3 length is 15 residues. With 0 bases clipped from V and 4 bases from J, the junction kept 5 bases outside the gene matches. Germline V CDR1 and CDR2: SGDLS, YYNGEE. The CDR3 sequence: CASSVGGRPGETQYF. CDR3 nucleotide sequence: TGTGCCAGCAGCGTAGGCGGGAGGCCAGGAGAGACCCAGTACTTC.

The CDR3 is CATYPYKEGYNEQFF. The CDR3 nucleotides read TGTGCCACCTACCCCTACAAGGAGGGATACAATGAGCAGTTCTTC. This chain joins TRBV28 and TRBJ2-1; D perhaps matches TRBD2 (6 bases). V was trimmed by 10 bases and J by 4 bases, leaving 20 bases between them. Germline-derived CDR1 and CDR2 are MDHEN and SYDVKM. This CDR3 region has 15 residues. The complete variable domain, with remaining parts taken from reference TRBV28 and TRBJ2-1, reads DVKVTQSSRYLVKRTGEKVFLECVQDMDHENMFWYRQDPGLGLRLIYFSYDVKMKEKGDIPEGYSVSREKKERFSLILESASTNQTSMYLCATYPYKEGYNEQFFGPGTRLTVL.

A few counts support this clone. The V gene is TRBV10-2, the J gene TRBJ1-2; D is unresolved. Per the germline V gene, CDR1 is WSHSY and CDR2 is SAAADI. Deletions cut 4 bases from V and 4 bases from J, with 4 bases between. The CDR3 length is 11 residues. CDR3 residues: CASSGTYGYTF. CDR3 sequence (DNA): TGCGCCAGCAGTGGGACCTATGGCTACACCTTC.

This clone was detected a few times. The V gene is TRBV7-2, the J gene TRBJ1-4; D gene unclear. CDR3 size: 15 residues. Germline V gene lookup returns CDR1 SGHTA and CDR2 FQGNSA. Trimming cost V 5 bases and J 0 bases, with 10 bases left between them. In DNA, the CDR3 is TGTGCCAGCAGCCCCAACAGCGCAACTAATGAAAAACTGTTTTTT. Translating gives CASSPNSATNEKLFF.